The 14 T cell receptor beta chains below come from one sample, sequenced in a study of T-cell reconstitution after alpha-beta-depleted transplantation in children. TCRbeta library construction was performed incorporating unique molecular identifiers. MiXCR, applied by TCRdb to the PCR reads, yields one record per CDR3 protein. The table shows 150,000 to 200,000 distinct CDR3 sequences, with 6.3% occurring only once. Specimen: PBMCs, collected before TCRalphabeta/CD19-depleted stem cell transplant. Receptors were obtained from a girl under three years old with combined immunodeficiency, due to receive a stem cell transplant.

This rearrangement joins TRBV20-1 to TRBJ2-3; 8 bases are shared with TRBD2. The germline CDR1 and CDR2 sequences are DFQATT and SNEGSKA (reference sequence). The CDR3 is 13 amino acids. Trimming took 1 base from V and 7 from J; bases not matched to a gene: 4. CDR3 coding DNA: TGCAGTGCTAGAGGGACTAGCTTAAATACGCAGTATTTT. As protein: CSARGTSLNTQYF.

This clonotype was seen ten or more times. This chain uses TRBV4-1 with TRBJ2-3; 8 positions match TRBD2. Germline loops: CDR1 MGHRA, CDR2 YSYEKL. V trimming: 0 bases; J trimming: 4 bases; junction bases outside the gene matches: 15. CDR3 length: 19 amino acids. This CDR3 reads CASSQEIGSAGGGADTQYF. The CDR3 DNA is TGCGCCAGCAGCCAAGAGATCGGATCGGCGGGAGGCGGGGCAGATACGCAGTATTTT.

This clonotype was picked up many times. The chain carries TRBV5-1 and TRBJ2-1, with 11 bases that match TRBD2. Trimming took 4 bases from V and 7 from J; bases not matched to a gene: 10. The CDR3 covers 16 residues. Per the germline V gene, CDR1 is SGHRS and CDR2 is YFSETQ. The CDR3 DNA sequence: TGCGCCAGCAGCCCGGGACTAGCGGCTCGGCAAAATGAGCAGTTCTTC. This translates into CASSPGLAARQNEQFF. Filled out from reference TRBV5-1 and TRBJ2-1, the complete variable domain reads KAGVTQTPRYLIKTRGQQVTLSCSPISGHRSVSWYQQTPGQGLQFLFEYFSETQRNKGNFPGRFSGRQFSNSRSEMNVSTLELGDSALYLCASSPGLAARQNEQFFGPGTRLTVL.

This clonotype was observed many times. The chain recombines TRBV5-6 with TRBJ1-2; D possibly corresponds to TRBD1 (5 bases). Germline CDR1 reads SGHDT; CDR2 reads YYEEEE. V lost 0 bases and J 8 bases, leaving 17 bases between the germline ends. The CDR3 is made up of 15 amino acids. The CDR3 spells CASSLGTGTAKGYTF. The CDR3 bases are TGTGCCAGCAGCTTGGGGACCGGGACGGCGAAAGGCTACACCTTC.

In its sample, this clonotype was seen many times. The rearrangement links TRBV5-1 to TRBJ2-1; D may be TRBD1 (5 bases). Germline CDR1 reads SGHRS; CDR2 reads YFSETQ. CDR3 length: 12 residues. Trimming pared 9 bases from V and 5 bases from J, leaving 12 bases between. CDR3 bases: TGCGCCACCTCGGACAACGACAATGAGCAGTTCTTC. Protein product: CATSDNDNEQFF.

In its sample, this clonotype was seen many times. The chain links TRBV29-1 to TRBJ2-7, with a tentative D call TRBD1 (5 bases). Germline V gene sequence: CDR1 SQVTM, CDR2 ANQGSEA. This CDR3 has 15 amino acids. The V gene lost 1 base and the J gene lost 0 bases, with 13 bases spanning the gap. CDR3 sequence (DNA): TGCAGCGTTGAAGTGTTCGCAGGGAACTCCTACGAGCAGTACTTC. Amino acid sequence: CSVEVFAGNSYEQYF.

Of note for this clonotype: A read error may explain this, as a much larger clone is one base away. Here the CDR3 omits its conserved ending phenylalanine or tryptophan, so a read error is the likely source. This chain connects TRBV29-1 to TRBJ1-1, with 10 bases identical to TRBD1. Germline assignment: CDR1 SQVTM and CDR2 ANQGSEA. The CDR3 length is 13 residues. The CDR3 region is CSVDRGLKTEAFL. The CDR3, as DNA: TGCAGCGTAGACAGGGGGCTGAAAACTGAAGCTTTCCTT.

The table lists this clonotype with many counts. The rearrangement joins TRBV6-2 or TRBV6-3 to TRBJ2-3, with a possible D match to TRBD2 (6 bases). This CDR3 is built from 18 residues. Germline V lookup: CDR1 MNHEY, CDR2 SVGEGT. Trimming cost V 2 bases and J 2 bases, with 20 bases left between them. In DNA, the CDR3 is TGTGCCAGCAGTTACGTATTTTCGGCGGGAATGGTCACAGATACGCAGTATTTT. This codes for CASSYVFSAGMVTDTQYF.

In this sample, this clonotype turned up many times. The J gene is TRBJ2-3, the V gene TRBV4-2; maybe TRBD2 (5 bases). Trimming shortened V by 1 base and J by 4 bases, and 12 bases separated the two germline ends. The CDR3 contains 15 residues. CDR1 and CDR2 from the germline V gene are LGHNA and YNFKEQ. The CDR3 here is CASSQGSSEADTQYF. The CDR3 DNA sequence: TGTGCCAGCAGCCAAGGAAGTAGCGAGGCAGATACGCAGTATTTT.

This clonotype was seen at least ten times. The chain joins TRBV29-1 to TRBJ2-3; D remains unclear. The V and J ends lost 0 bases and 2 bases respectively, with 9 bases between them. Per germline, CDR1 SQVTM and CDR2 ANQGSEA. The CDR3 sequence is 14 residues long. The CDR3 loop is CSVEDPGTTDTQYF. CDR3 DNA: TGCAGCGTTGAAGATCCAGGAACCACAGATACGCAGTATTTT.

This clonotype has ten or more counts. One end of the junction does not line up with germline, which may come from a read error. The genes are TRBV7-7 and TRBJ2-5; weak D call: TRBD1 (6 bases). The CDR3 is 15 amino acids. Germline loops: CDR1 SSHAT, CDR2 FNYEAQ (reference sequence). The CDR3 region is CASSLARTAVETQYF. Written as DNA, the CDR3 is TGTGCTAGCAGCTTAGCTAGGACAGCTGTCGAGACCCAGTACTTC.

This clonotype has a count of ten or more. The chain uses TRBV11-2 and TRBJ2-7; the D gene is possibly TRBD1 (6 bases). The CDR3 is 15 residues long. From germline, CDR1 is SGHAT and CDR2 FQNNGV. Trimming cost V 0 bases and J 1 base, with 10 bases left between them. The CDR3 loop is CASSLEVTGSYEQYF. The CDR3, as DNA: TGTGCCAGCAGCTTAGAGGTTACAGGGTCCTACGAGCAGTACTTC.

This clonotype was found many times. This sequence joins TRBV29-1 and TRBJ2-7, with D tentatively TRBD2 (6 bases). The CDR3 sequence is 15 residues long. Germline values: CDR1 SQVTM, CDR2 ANQGSEA. With 4 bases removed from V and 4 bases from J, the gap between germline ends came to 20 bases. The CDR3 DNA follows: TGCAGCGTTGTAGGGGAGGTACAGGCCCCTTACGAGCAGTACTTC. Its protein product is CSVVGEVQAPYEQYF.

This clonotype came up many times. The V and J genes are TRBV14 and TRBJ2-5, with D unclear. CDR3 size: 13 residues. CDR1 and CDR2 from the germline V gene are SGHDN and FVKESK. V was clipped by 0 bases and J by 6 bases, with 8 bases between them. CDR3 sequence reads: CASSQDLGKTQYF. CDR3 in DNA: TGTGCCAGCAGCCAAGATCTGGGAAAGACCCAGTACTTC.